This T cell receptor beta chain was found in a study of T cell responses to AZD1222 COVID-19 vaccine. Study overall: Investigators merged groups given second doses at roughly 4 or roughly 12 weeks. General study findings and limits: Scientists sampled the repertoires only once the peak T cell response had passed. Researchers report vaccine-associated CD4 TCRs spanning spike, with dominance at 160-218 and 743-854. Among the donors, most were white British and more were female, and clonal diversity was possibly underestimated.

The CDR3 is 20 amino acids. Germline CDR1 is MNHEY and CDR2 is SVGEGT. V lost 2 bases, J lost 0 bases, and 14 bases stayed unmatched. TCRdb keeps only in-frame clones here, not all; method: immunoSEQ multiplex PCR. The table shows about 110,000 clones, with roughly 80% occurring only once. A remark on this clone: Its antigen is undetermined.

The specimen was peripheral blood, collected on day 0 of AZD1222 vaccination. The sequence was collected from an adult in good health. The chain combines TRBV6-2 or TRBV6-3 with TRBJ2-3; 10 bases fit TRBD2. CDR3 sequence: CASSYPRASSGRPSTDTQYF. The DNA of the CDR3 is TGTGCCAGCAGTTACCCCAGGGCATCTAGCGGGAGACCTAGCACAGATACGCAGTATTTT.